A selection of T cell receptor beta chains follows, all from one sample in a study of T cell responses to AZD1222 COVID-19 vaccine. Using immunoSEQ multiplex PCR, the repertoire was profiled, and TCRdb retains in-frame clones only, with some absent. Counted here are some 170,000 clones, 85% to 90% occurring once; the ten biggest clones make up roughly 4%. The material was peripheral blood, obtained 28 days after the second dose of the MenACWY control vaccine. These receptors were taken from an adult who received the MenACWY meningococcal vaccine as a control. CDR3s include the opening cysteine and the closing phenylalanine or tryptophan. Fields, in order: V gene, J gene, CDR3 protein.

TRBV7-8,TRBJ2-1,CASSLDGRGEQFF
TRBV4-1,TRBJ1-5,CASSHYRAGQPQHF
TRBV6-5,TRBJ1-1,CASRFREWWATEAFF
TRBV29-1,TRBJ1-2,CSVGRSGPNYGYTF
TRBV6-5,TRBJ1-2,CASSSVGQGYTF
TRBV6-1,TRBJ2-5,CATSAGGLETQYF
TRBV11-2,TRBJ2-7,CASSWSTYEQYF
TRBV28,TRBJ1-3,CASTPPWGQGKVGNTIYF
TRBV27,TRBJ1-5,CASSLGTGGPQPQHF
TRBV14,TRBJ2-2,CASSQVRMVESGELFF
TRBV10-2,TRBJ2-7,CASRAGRVYEQYF
TRBV7-9,TRBJ1-4,CASSLGAGGGEKLFF
TRBV5-1,TRBJ1-2,CASSLAIGLRVYGYTF
TRBV7-9,TRBJ2-5,CASRPEVSVGQETQYF
TRBV7-3,TRBJ2-5,CASSPLAGGPETQYF
TRBV6-2/TRBV6-3,TRBJ1-6,CASSNRGSYNSPLHF
TRBV19,TRBJ1-1,CASRRPVEGGAFF
TRBV12-5,TRBJ1-1,CASGLAPANTEAFF
TRBV20-1,TRBJ1-5,CSASKVPGRFNQPQHF
TRBV4-3,TRBJ2-1,CASSQGLFAGVGSNEQFF
TRBV28,TRBJ1-5,CASSLWPFHRGRHLSNQPQHF
TRBV24-1,TRBJ1-2,CATSDPRTAYGYTF
TRBV28,TRBJ2-3,CASSRREDTQYF
TRBV19,TRBJ2-3,CASSPDLELVGTDTQYF
TRBV4-1,TRBJ2-2,CASSQQGESGELFF
TRBV3-1/TRBV3-2,TRBJ2-7,CASSQGDSPYEQYF
TRBV28,TRBJ2-7,CASSLLAGAYEQYF
TRBV24-1,TRBJ1-5,CATSEPGQGDNQPQHF
TRBV9,TRBJ2-7,CASSRGQGTYYEQYF
TRBV15,TRBJ2-5,CATSRMETPGTQYF
TRBV24-1,TRBJ2-5,CATSGGEGLKETQYF
TRBV18,TRBJ2-7,CASSPKEREFPYEQYF
TRBV28,TRBJ1-5,CASLQGRNQPQHF
TRBV19,TRBJ2-2,CASTGFDGELFF
TRBV24-1,TRBJ2-7,CATSETGTGSHEQYF
TRBV27,TRBJ1-1,CASSLGGRTEAFF
TRBV7-2,TRBJ1-4,CASSLAYDRTNEKLFF
TRBV30,TRBJ1-6,CAWGGQPKGNSPLHF
TRBV5-4,TRBJ2-5,CASSLGHIETQYF
TRBV19,TRBJ1-5,CASRSGTVDFEPQHF
TRBV7-9,TRBJ2-5,CASTGYYQETQYF
TRBV28,TRBJ2-7,CASSVIYEQYF
TRBV14,TRBJ2-3,CASSQGGGSFTDTQYF
TRBV6-5,TRBJ2-2,CASKLAANTGELFF
TRBV28,TRBJ2-1,CASRPPVGGPQFF
TRBV6-5,TRBJ2-5,CASSVNGIGETQYF
TRBV23-1,TRBJ1-2,CASSQRDRPSGYTF
TRBV19,TRBJ1-5,CASSLGLRPQHF
TRBV6-5,TRBJ1-5,CASRGSWGNQPQHF
TRBV28,TRBJ1-3,CAMSSGNTIYF
TRBV3-1/TRBV3-2,TRBJ1-1,CASSQSLGDWAVRPHTEAFF
TRBV5-4,TRBJ2-2,CASSLGLAVLTGELFF
TRBV28,TRBJ2-1,CASSLSGRARGEQFF
TRBV6-6,TRBJ1-2,CASSHLRTGARSNYGYTF
TRBV7-2,TRBJ2-5,CASSLERSGTQYF
TRBV28,TRBJ2-5,CATYTLQGARETQYF
TRBV6-2/TRBV6-3,TRBJ2-7,CASSYSVGQDYEQYF
TRBV6-5,TRBJ1-4,CASRHGSTNEKLFF